This T cell receptor (beta chain) was recovered during a study of T cells in Graves' hyperthyroidism and ophthalmopathy. Germline values: CDR1 LGHDT, CDR2 YNNKEL (reference sequence). Deletions cut 1 base from V and 4 bases from J, with 6 bases between. The length of the CDR3 is 13 residues. This clonotype has more than one count but fewer than ten. RNA transcripts gave rise to amplified TCR beta CDR3 regions. The primer set for the first-round RT-PCR of the TCR CDR3 was HTBI. One entry per CDR3 protein, called by TCRdb with MiXCR from the multiplex PCR reads. The table shows around 300,000 distinct CDR3 sequences, with about 19% occurring only once.

Input material: blood. This receptor was obtained from a man aged 50 or older with Graves' ophthalmopathy. The rearrangement links TRBV3-1 to TRBJ2-3, with D uncertain. The CDR3, as DNA: TGTGCCAGCAGCCAAGTTACCTCAGATACGCAGTATTTT. Amino acids: CASSQVTSDTQYF.